The clone carrying this T cell receptor beta chain was seen repeatedly, ten times or more. Its antigen is undetermined. Template-switching 5'RACE yielded the TCR cDNA; a universal primer site and UMIs were added in the process. TCRdb ran MiXCR on the 5' RACE reads and lists one entry per CDR3 protein. In the table there are more than 300,000 distinct CDR3 sequences, 3.5% to 4.5% of which are singletons. This sample was taken from a study of T cells after yellow fever vaccination. Germline assignment: CDR1 SGHRS and CDR2 YFSETQ. The CDR3 has 15 residues. The V segment lost 4 bases and the J segment 1 base; nucleotides outside the gene matches: 5. Study-wide results and limits: FACS-sorted repertoires could harbor abundant contaminating bulk-population clonotypes. Compared with primary, the secondary response was weaker and peaked at day 5, not 15. In post-booster samples, most primary-vaccination clones reappeared (96% CD4, 88% CD8).

The chain uses TRBV5-1 and TRBJ2-5; 9 positions match TRBD1. The starting material was PBMCs, obtained 15 days after the yellow fever booster vaccination. The TCR comes from a man between 18 and 29 years old who received the YFV17D yellow fever vaccine. Here the CDR3 DNA reads TGCGCCAGCAGCCAGGGACAGGGATCCCAAGAGACCCAGTACTTC. This sequence encodes CASSQGQGSQETQYF. The full variable domain, rest sourced from reference TRBV5-1 and TRBJ2-5, is KAGVTQTPRYLIKTRGQQVTLSCSPISGHRSVSWYQQTPGQGLQFLFEYFSETQRNKGNFPGRFSGRQFSNSRSEMNVSTLELGDSALYLCASSQGQGSQETQYFGPGTRLLVL.